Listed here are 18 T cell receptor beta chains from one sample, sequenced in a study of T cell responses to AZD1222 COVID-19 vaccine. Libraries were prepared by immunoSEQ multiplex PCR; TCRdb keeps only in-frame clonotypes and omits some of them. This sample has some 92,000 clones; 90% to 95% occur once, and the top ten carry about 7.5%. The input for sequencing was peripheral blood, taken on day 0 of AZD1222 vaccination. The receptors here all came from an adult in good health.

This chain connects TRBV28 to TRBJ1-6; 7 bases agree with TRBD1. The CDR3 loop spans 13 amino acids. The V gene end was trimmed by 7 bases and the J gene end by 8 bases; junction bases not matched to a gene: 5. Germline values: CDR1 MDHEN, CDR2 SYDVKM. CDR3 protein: CASILQGDSPLHF. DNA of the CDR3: TGTGCCAGCATACTCCAGGGGGATTCACCCCTCCACTTT.

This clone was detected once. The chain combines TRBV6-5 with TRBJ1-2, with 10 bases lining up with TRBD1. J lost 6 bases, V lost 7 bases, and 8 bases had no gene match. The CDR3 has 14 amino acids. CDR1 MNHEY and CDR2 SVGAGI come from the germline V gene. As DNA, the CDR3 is TGTGCCAGCACCCCAAGGACAGGGGGGAATGGCTACACCTTC. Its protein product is CASTPRTGGNGYTF.

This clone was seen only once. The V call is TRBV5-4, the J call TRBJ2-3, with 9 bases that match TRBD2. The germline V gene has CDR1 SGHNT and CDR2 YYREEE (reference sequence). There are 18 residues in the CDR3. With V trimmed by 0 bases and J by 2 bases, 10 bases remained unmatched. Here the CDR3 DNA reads TGTGCCAGCAGCTTGGTGGGTCTAGCGGGGACCTACACAGATACGCAGTATTTT. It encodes CASSLVGLAGTYTDTQYF.

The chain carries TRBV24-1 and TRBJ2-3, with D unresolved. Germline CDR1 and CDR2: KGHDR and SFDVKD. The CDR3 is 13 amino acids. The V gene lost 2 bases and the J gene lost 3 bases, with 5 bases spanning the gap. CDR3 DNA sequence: TGTGCCACCAGTGATTACAGAACAGATACGCAGTATTTT. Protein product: CATSDYRTDTQYF.

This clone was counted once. The CDR3 loop reads CASRGRDRDVNTEAFF. As DNA, the CDR3 is TGTGCCAGCAGAGGAAGGGACAGGGACGTGAACACTGAAGCTTTCTTT. V and J are TRBV2 and TRBJ1-1; 9 bases line up with TRBD1. Germline lookup yields CDR1 SNHLY and CDR2 FYNNEI. The CDR3 runs 16 residues. V lost 6 bases to trimming and J lost 0 bases; unmatched junction nucleotides: 8. The full variable domain, with the rest looked up from reference TRBV2 and TRBJ1-1, is EPEVTQTPSHQVTQMGQEVILRCVPISNHLYFYWYRQILGQKVEFLVSFYNNEISEKSEIFDDQFSVERPDGSNFTLKIRSTKLEDSAMYFCASRGRDRDVNTEAFFGQGTRLTVV.

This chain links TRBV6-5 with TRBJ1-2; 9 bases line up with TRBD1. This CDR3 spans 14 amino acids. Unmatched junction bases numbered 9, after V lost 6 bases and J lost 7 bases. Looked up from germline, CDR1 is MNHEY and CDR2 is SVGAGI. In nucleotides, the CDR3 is TGTGCCAGCAGGAGAGCACAGGGGGCGGGTGGCTACACCTTC. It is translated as CASRRAQGAGGYTF.

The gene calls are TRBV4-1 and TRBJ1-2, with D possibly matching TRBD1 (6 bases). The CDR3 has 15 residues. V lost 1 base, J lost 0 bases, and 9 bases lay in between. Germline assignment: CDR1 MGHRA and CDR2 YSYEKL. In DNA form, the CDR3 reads TGCGCCAGCAGCCAAGCCAGGGGCTCTAACTATGGCTACACCTTC. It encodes CASSQARGSNYGYTF.

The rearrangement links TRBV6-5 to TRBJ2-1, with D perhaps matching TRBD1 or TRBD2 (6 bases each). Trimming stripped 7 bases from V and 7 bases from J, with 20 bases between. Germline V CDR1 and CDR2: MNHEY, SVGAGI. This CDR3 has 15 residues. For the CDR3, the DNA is TGTGCCAGCACCTTACTCCGGGGGCGCAGGAATGAGCAGTTCTTC. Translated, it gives CASTLLRGRRNEQFF.

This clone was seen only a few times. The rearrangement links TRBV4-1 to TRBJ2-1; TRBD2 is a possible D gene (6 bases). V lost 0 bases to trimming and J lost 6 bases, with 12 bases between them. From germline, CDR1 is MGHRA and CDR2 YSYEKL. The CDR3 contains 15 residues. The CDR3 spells CASSQDGAGINEQFF. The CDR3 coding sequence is TGCGCCAGCAGCCAAGATGGGGCGGGAATCAATGAGCAGTTCTTC.

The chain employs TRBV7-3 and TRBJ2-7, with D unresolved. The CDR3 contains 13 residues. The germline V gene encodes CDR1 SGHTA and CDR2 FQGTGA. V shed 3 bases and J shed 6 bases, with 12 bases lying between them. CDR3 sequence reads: CASSLILAGEQYF. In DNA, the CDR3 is TGTGCCAGCAGCTTGATCCTCGCTGGCGAGCAGTACTTC.

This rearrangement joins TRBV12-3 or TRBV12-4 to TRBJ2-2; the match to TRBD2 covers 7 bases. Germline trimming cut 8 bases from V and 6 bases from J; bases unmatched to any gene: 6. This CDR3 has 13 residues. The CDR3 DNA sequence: TGTGCCAGCCGATCTAGCGGCCCCGGGGAGCTGTTTTTT. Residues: CASRSSGPGELFF.

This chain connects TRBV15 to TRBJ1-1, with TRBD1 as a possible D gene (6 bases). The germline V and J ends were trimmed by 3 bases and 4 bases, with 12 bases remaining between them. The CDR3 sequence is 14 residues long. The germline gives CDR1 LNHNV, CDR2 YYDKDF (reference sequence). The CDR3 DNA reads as TGTGCCACCAGCAGTGGACAGAATCCCACTGAAGCTTTCTTT. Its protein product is CATSSGQNPTEAFF.

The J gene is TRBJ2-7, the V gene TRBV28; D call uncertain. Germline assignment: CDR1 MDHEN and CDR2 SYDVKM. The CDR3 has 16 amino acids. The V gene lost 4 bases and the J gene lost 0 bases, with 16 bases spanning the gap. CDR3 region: CASSSSPAGSSYEQYF. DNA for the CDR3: TGTGCCAGCAGTTCCTCCCCTGCTGGTAGCTCCTACGAGCAGTACTTC.

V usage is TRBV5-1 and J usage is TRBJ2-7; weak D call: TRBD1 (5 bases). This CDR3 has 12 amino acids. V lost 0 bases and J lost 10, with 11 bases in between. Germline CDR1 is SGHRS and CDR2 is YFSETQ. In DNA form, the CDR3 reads TGCGCCAGCAGCTTGGGCGACAGCCTTCAGTACTTC. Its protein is CASSLGDSLQYF. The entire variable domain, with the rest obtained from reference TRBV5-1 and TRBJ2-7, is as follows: KAGVTQTPRYLIKTRGQQVTLSCSPISGHRSVSWYQQTPGQGLQFLFEYFSETQRNKGNFPGRFSGRQFSNSRSEMNVSTLELGDSALYLCASSLGDSLQYFGPGTRLTVT.

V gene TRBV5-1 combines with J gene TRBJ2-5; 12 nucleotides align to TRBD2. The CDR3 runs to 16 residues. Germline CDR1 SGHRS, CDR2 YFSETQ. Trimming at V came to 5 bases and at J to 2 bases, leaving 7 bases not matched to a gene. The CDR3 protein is CASRLAGGRWQETQYF. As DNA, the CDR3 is TGCGCCAGCAGGCTAGCGGGAGGGCGTTGGCAAGAGACCCAGTACTTC.

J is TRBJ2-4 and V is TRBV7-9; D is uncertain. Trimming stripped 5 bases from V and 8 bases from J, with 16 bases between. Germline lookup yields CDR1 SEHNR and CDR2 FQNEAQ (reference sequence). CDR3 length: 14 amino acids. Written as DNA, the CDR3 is TGTGCCAGCAGCCCCCTTTCGGTCCCGTACATTCAGTACTTC. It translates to CASSPLSVPYIQYF.

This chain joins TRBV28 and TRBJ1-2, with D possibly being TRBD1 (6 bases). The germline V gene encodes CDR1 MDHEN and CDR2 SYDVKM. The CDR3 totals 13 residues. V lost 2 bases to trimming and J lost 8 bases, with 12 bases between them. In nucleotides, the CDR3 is TGTGCCAGCAGTTTAGGGACATTGGGCGGCTACACCTTC. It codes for CASSLGTLGGYTF.

This CDR3 reads CASSLSTAGVLYNSPLHF. CDR3 bases: TGTGCCAGCAGTTTATCCACAGCCGGTGTGCTCTATAATTCACCCCTCCACTTT. The rearrangement links TRBV27 to TRBJ1-6, with D uncertain. V was shortened by 0 bases and J by 3 bases, with 15 bases between the two germline ends. Looked up from germline, CDR1 is MNHEY and CDR2 is SMNVEV (reference sequence). This CDR3 has 18 residues.